Described below is a single TCR beta chain sequence and its context. Its antigen is undetermined. A junction end diverges from the germline sequence, so it may reflect a read error. The data belong to a study of blood T cells in healthy people across ages. The use of a sample-barcoded 5' primer and a J-beta primer mix characterized a second PCR of about 7 to 12 cycles. Every cDNA was tagged by a template-switch adaptor with 12 random nucleotides. Each sample yielded at least 2.5 million CDR3-containing paired-end reads. TCRdb independently ran MiXCR on the 5' RACE reads; one entry per CDR3 protein. The data show about 720,000 distinct CDR3 sequences, around a quarter seen once. The CDR3 covers 16 residues. Looked up from germline, CDR1 is SGHTA and CDR2 is FQGTGA. Findings of the study overall: Researchers said unsorted PBMCs prevented a conclusive naive versus antigen-experienced comparison.

These data also featured in a second study, about T cells of mothers and their children. According to that study: Related and unrelated pairs show similar shaping of TCR recombination output by thymic selection.

The rearrangement links TRBV7-3 to TRBJ2-1, with 9 bases fitting TRBD2. Source material: blood. The TCR originated in a boy younger than 18 in good health. The CDR3 DNA sequence: TGTGCCAACAGCTTACTAGCGGGCGGGTCCTACAATGAGCAGTTCTTC. Translating gives CANSLLAGGSYNEQFF.